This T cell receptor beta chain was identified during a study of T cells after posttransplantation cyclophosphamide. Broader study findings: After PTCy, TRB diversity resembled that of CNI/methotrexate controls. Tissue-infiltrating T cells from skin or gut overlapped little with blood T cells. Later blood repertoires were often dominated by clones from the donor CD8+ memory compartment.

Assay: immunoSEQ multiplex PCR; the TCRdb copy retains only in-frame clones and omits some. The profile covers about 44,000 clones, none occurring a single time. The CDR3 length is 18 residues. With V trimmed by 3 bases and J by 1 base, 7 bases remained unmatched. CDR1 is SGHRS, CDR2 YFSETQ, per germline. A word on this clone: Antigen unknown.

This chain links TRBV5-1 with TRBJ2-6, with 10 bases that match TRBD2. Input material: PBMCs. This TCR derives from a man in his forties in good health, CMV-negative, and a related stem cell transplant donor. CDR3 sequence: CASSYTPSGSSGANVLTF. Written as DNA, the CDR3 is TGCGCCAGCAGCTACACCCCTAGCGGGAGTTCTGGGGCCAACGTCCTGACTTTC. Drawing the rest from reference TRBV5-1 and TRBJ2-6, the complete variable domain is KAGVTQTPRYLIKTRGQQVTLSCSPISGHRSVSWYQQTPGQGLQFLFEYFSETQRNKGNFPGRFSGRQFSNSRSEMNVSTLELGDSALYLCASSYTPSGSSGANVLTFGAGSRLTVL.